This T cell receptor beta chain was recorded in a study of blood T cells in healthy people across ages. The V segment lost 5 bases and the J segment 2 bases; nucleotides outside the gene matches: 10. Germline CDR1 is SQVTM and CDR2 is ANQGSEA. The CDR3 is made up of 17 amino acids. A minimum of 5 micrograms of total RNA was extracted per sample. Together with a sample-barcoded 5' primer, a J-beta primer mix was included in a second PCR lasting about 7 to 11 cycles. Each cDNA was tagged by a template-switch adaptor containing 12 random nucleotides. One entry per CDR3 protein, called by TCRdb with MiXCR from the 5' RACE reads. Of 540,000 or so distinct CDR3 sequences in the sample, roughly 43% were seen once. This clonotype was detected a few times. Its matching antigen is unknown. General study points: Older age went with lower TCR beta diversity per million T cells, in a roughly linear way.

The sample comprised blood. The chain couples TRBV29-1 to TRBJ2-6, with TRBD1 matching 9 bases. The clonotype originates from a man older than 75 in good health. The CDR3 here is CSVRGTGFLTGANVLTF. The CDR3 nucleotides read TGCAGCGTTAGGGGGACAGGGTTCTTGACTGGGGCCAACGTCCTGACTTTC.